This T cell receptor beta chain came from a study of HIV-infected patients and healthy controls. TCRdb re-called the 5' RACE reads through MiXCR, storing one row per CDR3 protein. In the table there are 65,000 to 70,000 distinct CDR3 sequences, less than 20% of which are singletons. Trimming left V 3 bases short and J 1 base short, with 8 bases between. This CDR3 has 14 amino acids. CDR1 is MNHEY and CDR2 is SMNVEV in the germline V gene (reference sequence). The rearrangement uses TRBV27 and TRBJ2-3; no reliable D call. This TCR derives from a human donor in good health. What was sequenced was CD4+ T cells from blood. DNA for the CDR3: TGTGCCAGCAGTTTTGCGATCGGCACAGATACGCAGTATTTT. Translated, it gives CASSFAIGTDTQYF.